These 2 T cell receptor beta chains were sequenced from one sample in a study of identical twins. TCRdb redid the calling of the 5' RACE reads with MiXCR, one entry per CDR3 protein. The sample has 200,000 to 250,000 distinct CDR3 sequences; around 8% are singletons. This same sample was also part of a study on yellow fever vaccine responses in identical twins.

Sequencing used memory (CD45RO+) T cells sorted from blood. These receptors all stem from a woman aged 18-29 years in good health.

This chain uses TRBV20-1 with TRBJ2-5, with D possibly being TRBD2 (6 bases). Germline V gene data show CDR1 as DFQATT and CDR2 as SNEGSKA (reference sequence). The CDR3 is made up of 13 amino acids. V lost 4 bases and J lost 5, with 14 bases in between. CDR3 loop: CSATGLSRETQYF. The CDR3 bases are TGCAGTGCTACCGGACTATCAAGGGAGACCCAGTACTTC.

The DNA of the CDR3 is TGTGCCAGCAGTTATTCGGGACTAGCGGGGAGCACAGATACGCAGTATTTT. Translation: CASSYSGLAGSTDTQYF. The chain combines TRBV6-5 with TRBJ2-3; 13 bases are a match to TRBD2. The CDR3 covers 17 residues. With 3 bases clipped from V and 0 bases from J, the junction kept 3 bases outside the gene matches. Germline V gene data show CDR1 as MNHEY and CDR2 as SVGAGI.